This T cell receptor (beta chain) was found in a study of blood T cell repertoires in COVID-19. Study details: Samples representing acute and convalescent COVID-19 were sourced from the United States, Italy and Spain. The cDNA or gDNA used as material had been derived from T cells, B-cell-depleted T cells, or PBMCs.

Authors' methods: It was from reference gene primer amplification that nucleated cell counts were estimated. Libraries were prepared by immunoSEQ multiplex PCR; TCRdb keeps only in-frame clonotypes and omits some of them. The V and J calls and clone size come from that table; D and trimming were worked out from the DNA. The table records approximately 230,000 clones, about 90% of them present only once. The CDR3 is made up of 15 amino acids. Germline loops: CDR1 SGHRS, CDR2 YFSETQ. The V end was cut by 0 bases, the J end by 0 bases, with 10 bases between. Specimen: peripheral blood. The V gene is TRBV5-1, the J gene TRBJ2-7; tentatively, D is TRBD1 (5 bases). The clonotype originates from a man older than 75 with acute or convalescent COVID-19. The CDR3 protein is CASSLEDTSSYEQYF. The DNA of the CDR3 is TGCGCCAGCAGCTTGGAGGACACGAGCTCCTACGAGCAGTACTTC.